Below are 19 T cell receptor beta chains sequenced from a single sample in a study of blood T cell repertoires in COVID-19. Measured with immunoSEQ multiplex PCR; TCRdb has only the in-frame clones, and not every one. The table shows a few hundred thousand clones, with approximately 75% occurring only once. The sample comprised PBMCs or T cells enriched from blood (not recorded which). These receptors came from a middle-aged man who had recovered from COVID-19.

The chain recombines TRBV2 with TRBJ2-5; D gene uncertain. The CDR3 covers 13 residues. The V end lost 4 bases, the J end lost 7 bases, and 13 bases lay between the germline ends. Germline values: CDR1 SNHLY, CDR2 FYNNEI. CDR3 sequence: CASSALVLGTQYF. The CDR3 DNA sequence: TGTGCCAGCAGTGCGCTAGTCTTGGGGACCCAGTACTTC.

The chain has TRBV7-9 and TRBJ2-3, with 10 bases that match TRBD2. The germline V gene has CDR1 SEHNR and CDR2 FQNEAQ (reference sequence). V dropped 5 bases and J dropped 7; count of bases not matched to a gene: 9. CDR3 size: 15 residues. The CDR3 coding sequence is TGTGCCAGCAGCCTTAGCGGGGGGATAGGAAATACGCAGTATTTT. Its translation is CASSLSGGIGNTQYF.

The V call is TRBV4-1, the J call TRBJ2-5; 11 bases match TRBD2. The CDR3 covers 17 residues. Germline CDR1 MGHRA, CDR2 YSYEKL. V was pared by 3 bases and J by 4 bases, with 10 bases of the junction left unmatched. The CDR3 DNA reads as TGCGCCAGCAGCCAGACCCGACTAGCGGGGCGAGGAGAGACCCAGTACTTC. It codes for CASSQTRLAGRGETQYF.

The DNA of the CDR3 is TGTGCCATCAGTGAGTCGAGTCCGGCAGGCGGGGGACAAGCTTTCTTT. Amino acid sequence: CAISESSPAGGGQAFF. The V and J genes are TRBV10-3 and TRBJ1-1, with D maybe TRBD1 (5 bases). The germline V and J ends were trimmed by 0 bases and 9 bases, with 20 bases remaining between them. The CDR3 extends over 16 amino acids. From germline, CDR1 is ENHRY and CDR2 SYGVKD.

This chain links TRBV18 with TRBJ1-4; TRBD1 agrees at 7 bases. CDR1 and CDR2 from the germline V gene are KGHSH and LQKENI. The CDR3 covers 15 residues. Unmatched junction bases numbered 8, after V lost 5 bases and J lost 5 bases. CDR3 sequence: CASSSFRDSNEKLFF. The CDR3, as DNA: TGTGCCAGCTCATCTTTCCGGGACAGCAATGAAAAACTGTTTTTT.

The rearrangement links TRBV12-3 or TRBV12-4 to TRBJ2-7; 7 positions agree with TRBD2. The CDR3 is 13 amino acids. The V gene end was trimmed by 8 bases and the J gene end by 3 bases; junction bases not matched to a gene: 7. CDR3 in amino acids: CASSDAGVYEQYF. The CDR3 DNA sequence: TGTGCCAGCTCGGACGCGGGAGTCTACGAGCAGTACTTC.

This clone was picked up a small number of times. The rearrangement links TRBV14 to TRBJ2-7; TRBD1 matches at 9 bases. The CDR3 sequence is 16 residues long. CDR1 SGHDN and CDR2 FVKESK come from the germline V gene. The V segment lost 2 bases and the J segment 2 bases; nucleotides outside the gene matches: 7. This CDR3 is CASSQSPGQGPYEQYF. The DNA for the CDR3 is TGTGCCAGCAGCCAATCCCCGGGACAGGGACCCTACGAGCAGTACTTC. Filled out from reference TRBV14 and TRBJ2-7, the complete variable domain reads EAGVTQFPSHSVIEKGQTVTLRCDPISGHDNLYWYRRVMGKEIKFLLHFVKESKQDESGMPNNRFLAERTGGTYSTLKVQPAELEDSGVYFCASSQSPGQGPYEQYFGPGTRLTVT.

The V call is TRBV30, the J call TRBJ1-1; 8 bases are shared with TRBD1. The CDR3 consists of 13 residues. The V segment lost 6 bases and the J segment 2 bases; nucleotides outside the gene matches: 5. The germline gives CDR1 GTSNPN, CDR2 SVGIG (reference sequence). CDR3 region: CACSQGENTEAFF. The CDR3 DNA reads TGTGCCTGTTCACAGGGGGAAAACACTGAAGCTTTCTTT.

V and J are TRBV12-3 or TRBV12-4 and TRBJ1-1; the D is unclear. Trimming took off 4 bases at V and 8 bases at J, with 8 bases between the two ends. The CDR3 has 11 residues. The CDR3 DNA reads TGTGCCAGCAGTTACAGCGGGGAAGCTTTCTTT. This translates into CASSYSGEAFF.

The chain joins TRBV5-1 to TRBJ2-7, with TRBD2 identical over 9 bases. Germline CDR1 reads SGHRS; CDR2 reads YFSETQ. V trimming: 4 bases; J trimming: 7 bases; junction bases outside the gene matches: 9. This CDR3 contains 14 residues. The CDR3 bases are TGCGCCAGCAGCCTAGCGGGACAGCTAGGAGAGCAGTACTTC. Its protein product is CASSLAGQLGEQYF.

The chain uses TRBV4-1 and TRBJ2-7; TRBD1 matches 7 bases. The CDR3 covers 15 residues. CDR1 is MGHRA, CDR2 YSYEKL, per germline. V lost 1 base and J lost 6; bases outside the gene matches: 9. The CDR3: CASSQGDRVVSEQYF. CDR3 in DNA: TGCGCCAGCAGCCAAGGTGACAGGGTAGTAAGCGAGCAGTACTTC.

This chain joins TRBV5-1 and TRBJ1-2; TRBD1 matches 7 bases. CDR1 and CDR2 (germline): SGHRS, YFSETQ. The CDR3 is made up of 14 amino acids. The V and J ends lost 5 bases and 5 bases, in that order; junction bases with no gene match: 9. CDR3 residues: CASSYGTDVYGYTF. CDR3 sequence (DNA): TGCGCCAGCAGTTACGGGACAGACGTTTATGGCTACACCTTC.

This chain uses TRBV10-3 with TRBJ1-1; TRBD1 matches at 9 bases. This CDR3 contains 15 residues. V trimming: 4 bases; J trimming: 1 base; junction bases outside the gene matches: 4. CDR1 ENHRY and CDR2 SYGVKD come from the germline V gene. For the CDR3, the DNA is TGTGCCATCAGTGCCGCGACAGGGGGGAACACTGAAGCTTTCTTT. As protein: CAISAATGGNTEAFF.

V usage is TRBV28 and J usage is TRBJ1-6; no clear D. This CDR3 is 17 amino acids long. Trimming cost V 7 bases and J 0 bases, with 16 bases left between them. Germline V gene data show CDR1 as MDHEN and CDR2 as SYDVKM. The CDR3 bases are TGTGCCAGCACCCAAGGACCGGGGAGCTCCTATAATTCACCCCTCCACTTT. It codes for CASTQGPGSSYNSPLHF. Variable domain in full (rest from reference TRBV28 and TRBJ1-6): DVKVTQSSRYLVKRTGEKVFLECVQDMDHENMFWYRQDPGLGLRLIYFSYDVKMKEKGDIPEGYSVSREKKERFSLILESASTNQTSMYLCASTQGPGSSYNSPLHFGNGTRLTVT.

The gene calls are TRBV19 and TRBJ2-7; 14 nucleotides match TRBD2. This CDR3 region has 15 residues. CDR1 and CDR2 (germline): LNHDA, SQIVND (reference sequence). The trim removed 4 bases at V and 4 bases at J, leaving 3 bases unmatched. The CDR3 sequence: CASSTGLAGAYEQYF. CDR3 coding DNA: TGTGCCAGTAGTACGGGACTAGCGGGGGCTTACGAGCAGTACTTC.

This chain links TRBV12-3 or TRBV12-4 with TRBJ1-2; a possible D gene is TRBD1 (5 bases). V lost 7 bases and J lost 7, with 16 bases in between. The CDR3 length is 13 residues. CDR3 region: CASISVQGFGYTF. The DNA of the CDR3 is TGTGCCAGCATAAGTGTCCAGGGTTTTGGCTACACCTTC.

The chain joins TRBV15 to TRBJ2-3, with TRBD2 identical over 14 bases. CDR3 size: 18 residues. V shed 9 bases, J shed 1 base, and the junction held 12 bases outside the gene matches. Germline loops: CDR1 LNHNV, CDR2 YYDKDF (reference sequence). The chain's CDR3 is CATKIGTSGGRRTDTQYF. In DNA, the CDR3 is TGTGCCACTAAGATCGGGACTAGCGGGGGTCGTCGCACAGATACGCAGTATTTT.

CDR3 sequence: CASSLPGSSYNEQFF. CDR3 bases: TGTGCCAGCAGTTTACCGGGGAGCTCCTACAATGAGCAGTTCTTC. The genes are TRBV27 and TRBJ2-1, with a possible D match to TRBD2 (5 bases). Germline V gene sequence: CDR1 MNHEY, CDR2 SMNVEV (reference sequence). The CDR3 sequence is 15 residues long. Trimming removed 2 bases at V and 0 bases at J, with 8 bases between.

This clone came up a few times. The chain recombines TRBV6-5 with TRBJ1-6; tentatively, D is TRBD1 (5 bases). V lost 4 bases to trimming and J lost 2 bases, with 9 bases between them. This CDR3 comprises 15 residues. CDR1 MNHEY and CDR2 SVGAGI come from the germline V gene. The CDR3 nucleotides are TGTGCCAGCAGTTCCAGGGTAGCCTATAATTCACCCCTCCACTTT. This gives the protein CASSSRVAYNSPLHF.